Listed below are T cell receptor beta chains from one sample, sequenced in a study of regulatory T cells in long-lasting Graves disease. TCRdb re-called the multiplex PCR reads through MiXCR, storing one row per CDR3 protein. The sample includes around 460,000 distinct CDR3 sequences, around 15% of them seen just once. These data also featured in a second study, about T cells in Graves' hyperthyroidism and ophthalmopathy.

The specimen was peripheral blood mononuclear cells (PBMCs), collected at new diagnosis, from a patient treated with antithyroid drugs. The source of these receptors is a woman aged 50 to 65 with Graves disease. The CDR3 runs from the conserved cysteine through the conserved F or W. The D gene is left open where the match is weak. Some rows mark clone size as missing; the rest say once, few, many or name a class of expanded clone.

v_call	j_call	clone_size	d_call	cdr3_nt	cdr3_aa
TRBV7-3	TRBJ2-7	.	TRBD1	TGTGCCAGCAGCCCCCTGGGACAGGGGTCCTACGAGCAGTACTTC	CASSPLGQGSYEQYF
TRBV28	TRBJ2-7	many	.	TGTGCCTCCTGGGGTAGACCCCCCTACGAGCAGTACTTC	CASWGRPPYEQYF
TRBV20-1	TRBJ1-5	few	.	TGCAGTGCCCTAGATTCCCAGCTTAGCAATCAGCCCCAGCATTTT	CSALDSQLSNQPQHF
TRBV5-1	TRBJ2-3	few	.	TGCGCCAGCAGCCTAGGGACTCTTTACACAGATACGCAGTATTTT	CASSLGTLYTDTQYF
TRBV7-2	TRBJ2-7	many	TRBD2	TGTGCCAGCAGCTTGCACCCCCAGCGGGAGCTCCCTTACGAGCAGTACTTC	CASSLHPQRELPYEQYF
TRBV4-1	TRBJ1-1	.	TRBD1	TGCGCCAGCAGCCAACCCAGGACAGGTAGGAACACTGAAGCTTTCTTT	CASSQPRTGRNTEAFF
TRBV7-9	TRBJ2-3	many	.	TGTGCCAGCAGCTTAGCGTTAGGAGGGCCCACAGATACGCAGTATTTT	CASSLALGGPTDTQYF
TRBV6-5	TRBJ2-5	.	TRBD2	TGTGCCAGCAGTTACTTCGGACTAGCGGGCCCGGGAGGGGAGACCCAGTACTTC	CASSYFGLAGPGGETQYF
TRBV9	TRBJ2-2	many	TRBD2	TGTGCCAGCAGCTCTCGGACTAGCGGGACGACCGGGGAGCTGTTTTTT	CASSSRTSGTTGELFF
TRBV19	TRBJ1-1	.	.	TGTGCCAGTAGTATAGCGTCGGGGTCGGCTTTCTTT	CASSIASGSAFF
TRBV10-3	TRBJ1-1	.	TRBD1	TGTGCCATCAGTGAGTCGGGTCGGCGCCGGAACAGGGGGCGTTGGACTGAAGCTTTCTTT	CAISESGRRRNRGRWTEAFF
TRBV5-4	TRBJ2-1	.	.	TGTGCCAGCAGCGCACGACTAGAAGGTGGTGAGCAGTTCTTC	CASSARLEGGEQFF
TRBV5-4	TRBJ2-5	.	.	TGTGCCAGCAGCCTGAGCGAGACTACAGAGACCCAGTACTTC	CASSLSETTETQYF
TRBV20-1	TRBJ2-2	many	.	TGCAGTGTTCACACGCGCGAGCGAAACACCGGGGAGCTGTTTTTT	CSVHTRERNTGELFF
TRBV5-1	TRBJ1-6	.	.	TGCGCCAGCAGCTTTGGAAGAGCCCCGAATTCACCCCTCCACTTT	CASSFGRAPNSPLHF
TRBV12-3/TRBV12-4	TRBJ2-5	many	.	TGTGCCAGCAGTCATGGCCCAGTGGAGACCCAGTACTTC	CASSHGPVETQYF
TRBV12-3/TRBV12-4	TRBJ1-1	many	.	TGTGCCAGCAGTTTCGCCGAAGGATCGAACACTGAAGCTTTCTTT	CASSFAEGSNTEAFF
TRBV27	TRBJ1-1	many	.	TGTGCCAGCAGTCCCAGGACAGCCCTGAACACTGAAGCTTTCTTT	CASSPRTALNTEAFF
TRBV5-1	TRBJ1-5	.	TRBD1	TGCGCCAGCAGCTCTACAGGGGGCGAGCAGCCCCAGCATTTT	CASSSTGGEQPQHF
TRBV28	TRBJ2-7	many	.	TGTGCCAGCAGTTCTTCCGGGACTGAGTCCTACGAGCAGTACTTC	CASSSSGTESYEQYF
TRBV7-9	TRBJ2-2	few	TRBD2	TGTGCCAGCAGCACTAGCGGGATAAACACCGGGGAGCTGTTTTTT	CASSTSGINTGELFF
TRBV6-1	TRBJ2-2	.	TRBD2	TGTGCCAGCAGGTCAGGGAGGGCAGAAAACACCGGGGAGCTGTTTTTT	CASRSGRAENTGELFF
TRBV6-1	TRBJ2-3	many	.	TGTGCCAGCAGTGCTGACATTACTAGCACAGATACGCAGTATTTT	CASSADITSTDTQYF
TRBV4-1	TRBJ2-1	.	TRBD2	TGCGCCAGCAGCCAAGATCTAAACGGGAGGGGTGAGGATGAGCAGTTCTTC	CASSQDLNGRGEDEQFF
TRBV20-1	TRBJ2-1	many	.	TGCAGTGCTAGAGCGGGGAGCGTCAATGAGCAGTTCTTC	CSARAGSVNEQFF
TRBV20-1	TRBJ2-2	many	.	TGCAGTGCTAGAGATTGGATCAACACCGGGGAGCTGTTTTTT	CSARDWINTGELFF
TRBV28	TRBJ1-5	once	.	TGTGCCAGCGGAGGACCTCTACAGGGACGGGGTCAGCCCCAGCATTTT	CASGGPLQGRGQPQHF